Listed below are T cell receptor beta chains from one sample, sequenced in a study of STAT5B mutations in CD4+ large granular lymphocyte leukemia. Sequencing was performed with immunoSEQ multiplex PCR; in TCRdb, only in-frame clones are kept and a portion is missing. The sample yields 31,000 or so clones, approximately 88% seen once. The sample consisted of CD4+ T cells from blood buffy coats. All receptors derive from a human donor in good health. The CDR3 runs from the conserved cysteine through the conserved F or W. A D gene is named only where the DNA matches it firmly. Rows may omit the clone size; those that give it use once, few, many or a size class.

d_call: TRBD1
v_call: TRBV7-9
j_call: TRBJ2-1
clone_size: once
cdr3_length: 15
cdr3_nt: TGTGCCAGCAGCTTAGGACAGGGGCAATTCAATGAGCAGTTCTTC
cdr3_aa: CASSLGQGQFNEQFF

d_call: TRBD1
v_call: TRBV11-3
j_call: TRBJ2-5
clone_size: -
cdr3_length: 15
cdr3_nt: TGTGCCAGCAGCCCCTCGGGACAGGGGCAAGAGACCCAGTACTTC
cdr3_aa: CASSPSGQGQETQYF

d_call: -
v_call: TRBV4-1
j_call: TRBJ2-1
clone_size: -
cdr3_length: 16
cdr3_nt: TGCGCCAGCAGCCGCGACCGGGTGGGCTCCTACAATGAGCAGTTCTTC
cdr3_aa: CASSRDRVGSYNEQFF

d_call: -
v_call: TRBV9
j_call: TRBJ1-5
clone_size: few
cdr3_length: 15
cdr3_nt: TGTGCCAGCAGCCCAGAGGCAGGGGAGGGCCAGCCCCAGCATTTT
cdr3_aa: CASSPEAGEGQPQHF

d_call: -
v_call: TRBV5-1
j_call: TRBJ2-7
clone_size: -
cdr3_length: 15
cdr3_nt: TGCGCCAGCAGCTTGGTGGGAGCCGGGACTGTCGAGCAGTACTTC
cdr3_aa: CASSLVGAGTVEQYF

d_call: TRBD2
v_call: TRBV5-1
j_call: TRBJ2-7
clone_size: -
cdr3_length: 16
cdr3_nt: TGCGCCAGCAGCTTCGGACTAGCGGGACAATCCTACGAGCAGTACTTC
cdr3_aa: CASSFGLAGQSYEQYF

d_call: TRBD2
v_call: TRBV28
j_call: TRBJ2-7
clone_size: -
cdr3_length: 16
cdr3_nt: TGTGCCAGCAGCCGCGAGGCGGGAGGGCCCATTGGGGAGCAGTACTTC
cdr3_aa: CASSREAGGPIGEQYF

d_call: TRBD2
v_call: TRBV7-7
j_call: TRBJ2-5
clone_size: -
cdr3_length: 14
cdr3_nt: TGTGCTAGCAGCCGGACTAGCGGGAGTGAGACCCAGTACTTC
cdr3_aa: CASSRTSGSETQYF

d_call: -
v_call: TRBV11-2
j_call: TRBJ2-6
clone_size: -
cdr3_length: 15
cdr3_nt: TGTGCCAGCAGTCCCCTCTACTCTGGGGCCAACGTCCTGACTTTC
cdr3_aa: CASSPLYSGANVLTF

d_call: TRBD2
v_call: TRBV11-1
j_call: TRBJ2-1
clone_size: -
cdr3_length: 16
cdr3_nt: TGTGCCAGCAGCTCCAGGACTAGCGGGACAGACAATGAGCAGTTCTTC
cdr3_aa: CASSSRTSGTDNEQFF

d_call: -
v_call: TRBV7-3
j_call: TRBJ2-5
clone_size: once
cdr3_length: 15
cdr3_nt: TGTGCCAGCAGCTTACGACTAGGGTACCAAGAGACCCAGTACTTC
cdr3_aa: CASSLRLGYQETQYF

d_call: -
v_call: TRBV28
j_call: TRBJ2-3
clone_size: -
cdr3_length: 15
cdr3_nt: TGTGCCAGCAGTTTCGTCTACCCGAGCACAGATACGCAGTATTTT
cdr3_aa: CASSFVYPSTDTQYF

d_call: TRBD2
v_call: TRBV5-1
j_call: TRBJ2-3
clone_size: -
cdr3_length: 17
cdr3_nt: TGCGCCAGCAGCTGGACTAGCGGATCCCTGTCCACAGATACGCAGTATTTT
cdr3_aa: CASSWTSGSLSTDTQYF

d_call: TRBD1
v_call: TRBV5-4
j_call: TRBJ1-4
clone_size: -
cdr3_length: 13
cdr3_nt: TGTGCCAGCAGCCTCGACAGGGGTGAAAAACTGTTTTTT
cdr3_aa: CASSLDRGEKLFF

d_call: TRBD2
v_call: TRBV10-1
j_call: TRBJ2-3
clone_size: -
cdr3_length: 16
cdr3_nt: TGCGCCAGCAGTGACCCTGGGGGACTACATGGAGATACGCAGTATTTT
cdr3_aa: CASSDPGGLHGDTQYF

d_call: -
v_call: TRBV28
j_call: TRBJ1-5
clone_size: -
cdr3_length: 12
cdr3_nt: TGTGCCAGCAGCGATAGCAATCAGCCCCAGCATTTT
cdr3_aa: CASSDSNQPQHF

d_call: TRBD1
v_call: TRBV18
j_call: TRBJ1-1
clone_size: -
cdr3_length: 14
cdr3_nt: TGTGCCAGCTCATCACAGGGGGGGAACACTGAAGCTTTCTTT
cdr3_aa: CASSSQGGNTEAFF

d_call: TRBD1
v_call: TRBV7-2
j_call: TRBJ2-7
clone_size: -
cdr3_length: 19
cdr3_nt: TGTGCCAGCAGGCGAGGGACAGGCCTCGGGGTAGCTCAATTCTACGAGCAGTACTTC
cdr3_aa: CASRRGTGLGVAQFYEQYF

d_call: TRBD1
v_call: TRBV6-4
j_call: TRBJ2-5
clone_size: -
cdr3_length: 12
cdr3_nt: TGTGCCAGCAGCGACAGGGAAGAGACCCAGTACTTC
cdr3_aa: CASSDREETQYF

d_call: -
v_call: TRBV18
j_call: TRBJ2-3
clone_size: -
cdr3_length: 16
cdr3_nt: TGTGCCAGCTCCCCAGGGCTACCTATGCCCCCAGATACGCAGTATTTT
cdr3_aa: CASSPGLPMPPDTQYF

d_call: TRBD1
v_call: TRBV18
j_call: TRBJ2-6
clone_size: -
cdr3_length: 17
cdr3_nt: TGTGCCAGCTCACCCCTGGGACAGGGCTCTGGGGCCAACGTCCTGACTTTC
cdr3_aa: CASSPLGQGSGANVLTF

d_call: TRBD2
v_call: TRBV28
j_call: TRBJ2-5
clone_size: -
cdr3_length: 18
cdr3_nt: TGTGCCAGCAGTCAAATGGGAGGGACTAGCGGGAGAGGAGAGACCCAGTACTTC
cdr3_aa: CASSQMGGTSGRGETQYF

d_call: TRBD1
v_call: TRBV6-6
j_call: TRBJ1-3
clone_size: -
cdr3_length: 15
cdr3_nt: TGTGCCAGCAGTTACCGGACAGGGGAAGGAAACACCATATATTTT
cdr3_aa: CASSYRTGEGNTIYF

d_call: -
v_call: TRBV29-1
j_call: TRBJ2-1
clone_size: -
cdr3_length: 15
cdr3_nt: TGCAGCATTTTGACGGGGCTCCGAGGGTGGGGTGAGCAGTTCTTC
cdr3_aa: CSILTGLRGWGEQFF

d_call: -
v_call: TRBV11-2
j_call: TRBJ2-1
clone_size: -
cdr3_length: 13
cdr3_nt: TGTGCCACCGTCGGGAGCTCCTACAATGAGCAGTTCTTC
cdr3_aa: CATVGSSYNEQFF

d_call: -
v_call: TRBV5-8
j_call: TRBJ1-4
clone_size: -
cdr3_length: 15
cdr3_nt: TGTGCCAGCAGCTTGACGGGCTTATATAATGAAAAACTGTTTTTT
cdr3_aa: CASSLTGLYNEKLFF

d_call: TRBD2
v_call: TRBV2
j_call: TRBJ2-2
clone_size: once
cdr3_length: 15
cdr3_nt: TGTGCCAGCAGGGCCCTAGCGGGAGCGACCGGGGAGCTGTTTTTT
cdr3_aa: CASRALAGATGELFF

d_call: TRBD2
v_call: TRBV19
j_call: TRBJ2-7
clone_size: -
cdr3_length: 16
cdr3_nt: TGTGCCAGTAGTATCTTAGCGGGAGGGCCGATCGGCGAGCAGTACTTC
cdr3_aa: CASSILAGGPIGEQYF

d_call: -
v_call: TRBV30
j_call: TRBJ1-2
clone_size: -
cdr3_length: 14
cdr3_nt: TGTGCCTGGAGTCCCCAGGGTTTAGGCTATGGCTACACCTTC
cdr3_aa: CAWSPQGLGYGYTF

d_call: TRBD2
v_call: TRBV5-4
j_call: TRBJ2-2
clone_size: -
cdr3_length: 17
cdr3_nt: TGTGCCAGCAGCTTGGGAACTAGCGGGAATTTAGCCGGGGAGCTGTTTTTT
cdr3_aa: CASSLGTSGNLAGELFF

d_call: TRBD1
v_call: TRBV5-5
j_call: TRBJ1-1
clone_size: once
cdr3_length: 14
cdr3_nt: TGTGCCAGCAGCATAGGGACAGCGAACACTGAAGCTTTCTTT
cdr3_aa: CASSIGTANTEAFF

d_call: TRBD1
v_call: TRBV25-1
j_call: TRBJ1-1
clone_size: -
cdr3_length: 13
cdr3_nt: TGTGCCAGCAGTGAATATCGGGACAGTGAAGCTTTCTTT
cdr3_aa: CASSEYRDSEAFF

d_call: -
v_call: TRBV6-5
j_call: TRBJ2-2
clone_size: -
cdr3_length: 11
cdr3_nt: TGTGCCAGCAGTTCTAGCTGGGAGCTGTTTTTT
cdr3_aa: CASSSSWELFF

d_call: -
v_call: TRBV10-2
j_call: TRBJ1-2
clone_size: -
cdr3_length: 18
cdr3_nt: TGCGCCAGCAGTGCGTACCAGGTACCCTTCCGCATGGGCTATGGCTACACCTTC
cdr3_aa: CASSAYQVPFRMGYGYTF

d_call: -
v_call: TRBV30
j_call: TRBJ1-3
clone_size: -
cdr3_length: 11
cdr3_nt: TGTGCCTGGAGTACAGGAAACACCATATATTTT
cdr3_aa: CAWSTGNTIYF

d_call: TRBD2
v_call: TRBV11-3
j_call: TRBJ2-3
clone_size: -
cdr3_length: 15
cdr3_nt: TGTGCCAGCCACGGCGGGAGGGCCCAGACAGATACGCAGTATTTT
cdr3_aa: CASHGGRAQTDTQYF

d_call: -
v_call: TRBV6-1
j_call: TRBJ1-4
clone_size: -
cdr3_length: 15
cdr3_nt: TGTGCCAGCAGCGATGGCTTCAAAACTAATGAAAAACTGTTTTTT
cdr3_aa: CASSDGFKTNEKLFF

d_call: -
v_call: TRBV7-9
j_call: TRBJ2-5
clone_size: few
cdr3_length: 14
cdr3_nt: TGTGCCAGCAGCTCCTCTGCAGGGGGGGAGACCCAGTACTTC
cdr3_aa: CASSSSAGGETQYF

d_call: -
v_call: TRBV7-9
j_call: TRBJ2-5
clone_size: -
cdr3_length: 11
cdr3_nt: TGTGCCAGCAGCTTAGTGGAGACCCAGTACTTC
cdr3_aa: CASSLVETQYF

d_call: TRBD2
v_call: TRBV12-5
j_call: TRBJ2-3
clone_size: few
cdr3_length: 21
cdr3_nt: TGTGCTAGTGGTGCTCCTGCTCGGCTAGCGGGAGGAGACCGGAGCACAGATACGCAGTATTTT
cdr3_aa: CASGAPARLAGGDRSTDTQYF

d_call: -
v_call: TRBV18
j_call: TRBJ2-4
clone_size: -
cdr3_length: 15
cdr3_nt: TGTGCCAGCTCACCACCGGCAGTGACACAAAACATTCAGTACTTC
cdr3_aa: CASSPPAVTQNIQYF

d_call: -
v_call: TRBV30
j_call: TRBJ1-2
clone_size: -
cdr3_length: 15
cdr3_nt: TGTGCCTGGAGTGTACGAGGAACCTTTCATCGGGGCTACACCTTC
cdr3_aa: CAWSVRGTFHRGYTF

d_call: TRBD1
v_call: TRBV28
j_call: TRBJ1-2
clone_size: -
cdr3_length: 13
cdr3_nt: TGTGCCAGCAGTTCACAGGGGGCCGGTGGCTACACCTTC
cdr3_aa: CASSSQGAGGYTF